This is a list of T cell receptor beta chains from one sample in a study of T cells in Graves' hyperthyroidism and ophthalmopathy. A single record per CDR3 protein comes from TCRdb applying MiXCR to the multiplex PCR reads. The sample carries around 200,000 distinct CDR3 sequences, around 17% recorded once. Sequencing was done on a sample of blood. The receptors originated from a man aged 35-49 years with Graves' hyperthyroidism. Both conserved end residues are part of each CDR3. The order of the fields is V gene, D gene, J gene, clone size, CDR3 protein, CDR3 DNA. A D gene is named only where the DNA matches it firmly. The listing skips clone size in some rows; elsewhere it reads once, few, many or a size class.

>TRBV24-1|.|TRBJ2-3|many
CATSEPSRLGTDTQYF
TGTGCCACCAGTGAGCCCTCCCGTTTGGGCACAGATACGCAGTATTTT
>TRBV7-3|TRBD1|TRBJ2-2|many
CASSLQGNGELFF
TGTGCCAGCAGCCTACAGGGGAACGGGGAGCTGTTTTTT
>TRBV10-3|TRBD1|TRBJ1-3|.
CAISGGTGGPGNTIYF
TGTGCCATCAGTGGCGGGACAGGTGGGCCTGGAAACACCATATATTTT
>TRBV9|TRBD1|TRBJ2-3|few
CASSVEQGRDTQYF
TGTGCCAGCAGCGTAGAACAGGGGAGAGATACGCAGTATTTT
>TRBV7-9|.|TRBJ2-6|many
CASSLRGAGANVLTF
TGTGCCAGCAGCTTACGGGGCGCTGGGGCCAACGTCCTGACTTTC
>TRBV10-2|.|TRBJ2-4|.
CASSESRSSPQLAKNIQYF
TGCGCCAGCAGTGAAAGTCGTTCCAGTCCCCAACTAGCCAAAAACATTCAGTACTTC
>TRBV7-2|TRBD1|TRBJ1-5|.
CASSLDGTGTHQPQHF
TGTGCCAGCAGCTTAGACGGGACAGGAACCCATCAGCCCCAGCATTTT
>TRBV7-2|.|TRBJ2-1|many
CASSDQGFFYNEQFF
TGTGCCAGCAGCGATCAGGGTTTTTTCTACAATGAGCAGTTCTTC
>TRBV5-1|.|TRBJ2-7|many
CASSYGDLNYEQYF
TGCGCCAGCAGCTACGGAGACCTGAATTACGAGCAGTACTTC
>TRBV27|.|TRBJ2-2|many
CASSLYQANTGELFF
TGTGCCAGCAGTTTATACCAGGCGAACACCGGGGAGCTGTTTTTT
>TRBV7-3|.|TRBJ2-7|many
CASSVGAVPYEQYF
TGTGCCAGCAGCGTAGGTGCGGTGCCCTACGAGCAGTACTTC
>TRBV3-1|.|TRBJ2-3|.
CASSSSYGADTQYF
TGTGCCAGCAGCTCCTCGTACGGGGCAGATACGCAGTATTTT
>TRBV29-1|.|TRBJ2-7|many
CSVNRGDTYEQYF
TGCAGCGTTAATCGTGGGGATACCTACGAGCAGTACTTC
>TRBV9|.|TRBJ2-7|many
CASSAGSYEQYF
TGTGCCAGCAGCGCCGGCTCCTACGAGCAGTACTTC
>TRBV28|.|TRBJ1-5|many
CASSSAGVYSNQPQHF
TGTGCCAGCAGTTCAGCAGGGGTCTATAGCAATCAGCCCCAGCATTTT
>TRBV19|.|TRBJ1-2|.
CASNRQETYGYTF
TGTGCCAGTAACCGACAGGAAACCTATGGCTACACCTTC
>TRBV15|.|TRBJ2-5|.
CATGGRISQETQYF
TGTGCCACGGGGGGACGGATCAGCCAAGAGACCCAGTACTTC
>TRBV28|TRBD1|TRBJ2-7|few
CASSGHRGSYEQYF
TGTGCCAGCAGTGGCCACAGGGGGTCCTACGAGCAGTACTTC
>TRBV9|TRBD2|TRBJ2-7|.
CASSASGKIYEQYF
TGTGCCAGCAGCGCTAGCGGGAAAATCTACGAGCAGTACTTC
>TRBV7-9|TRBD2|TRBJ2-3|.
CASSRLAGVSTDTQYF
TGTGCCAGCAGCCGACTAGCGGGGGTTAGCACAGATACGCAGTATTTT
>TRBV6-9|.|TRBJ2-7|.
CASSYVPEIGEQYF
TGTGCCAGCAGTTACGTTCCTGAGATTGGGGAGCAGTACTTC
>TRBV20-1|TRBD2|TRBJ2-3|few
CSAGQLAGGGDTQYF
TGCAGTGCGGGTCAACTAGCGGGGGGAGGAGATACGCAGTATTTT